This is a list of T cell receptor beta chains from one sample in a study of patients and donors after allogeneic stem cell transplantation. TCRdb fed the RT-PCR reads into MiXCR, producing one record per CDR3 protein. The sample lists 400,000 to 500,000 distinct CDR3 sequences; more than 15% were seen once. The sample was blood, either unsorted or a sorted T cell fraction (not recorded which). These receptors were collected from a human donor who was either an allogeneic HSCT recipient or a stem cell or donor lymphocyte infusion donor (not recorded which). It is not recorded whose cells these are; they may come from a transplant donor. CDR3s include the opening cysteine and the closing phenylalanine or tryptophan. D genes are given only for firm matches. Clone size is shown for a subset of rows, as once, few, many or a class of expanded clone.

TRBJ1-5	.	TRBV12-3/TRBV12-4	many	CASERQFNQPQHF	TGTGCCAGCGAGAGACAGTTTAATCAGCCCCAGCATTTT
TRBJ2-5	.	TRBV5-1	many	CASSSPPDSPQETQYF	TGCGCCAGCAGCTCACCGCCGGACAGCCCCCAAGAGACCCAGTACTTC
TRBJ1-1	.	TRBV27	few	CASSEWGAQNTEAFF	TGTGCCAGCAGCGAGTGGGGGGCGCAGAACACTGAAGCTTTCTTT
TRBJ2-7	TRBD2	TRBV12-3/TRBV12-4	few	CASSFDSGTSGRKQYF	TGTGCCAGCAGTTTTGATTCCGGGACTAGCGGGAGAAAGCAGTACTTC
TRBJ1-2	.	TRBV5-5	few	CASSPDSLSFYGYTF	TGTGCCAGCAGCCCGGACAGTCTTTCCTTCTATGGCTACACCTTC
TRBJ2-1	.	TRBV5-1	.	CASSTGGWIAEQFF	TGCGCCAGCAGCACCGGGGGCTGGATTGCTGAGCAGTTCTTC
TRBJ2-3	.	TRBV7-3	.	CASSSAGGTDTQYF	TGTGCCAGCAGCTCCGCCGGGGGTACAGATACGCAGTATTTT
TRBJ2-7	.	TRBV7-8	once	CASSLVQGQSYEQYF	TGTGCCAGCAGCTTAGTACAGGGTCAGTCCTACGAGCAGTACTTC
TRBJ2-4	.	TRBV29-1	many	CSVEFRGTKNIQYF	TGCAGCGTTGAATTTCGAGGGACCAAAAACATTCAGTACTTC
TRBJ2-7	.	TRBV28	.	CASSWIRDTYEQYF	TGTGCCAGCAGTTGGATACGGGACACCTACGAGCAGTACTTC
TRBJ2-7	.	TRBV30	few	CAWSRWGGDEQYF	TGTGCCTGGAGTAGATGGGGTGGGGACGAGCAGTACTTC
TRBJ2-2	.	TRBV4-1	few	CASSHPPELNTGELFF	TGCGCCAGCAGCCACCCGCCGGAGTTGAACACCGGGGAGCTGTTTTTT
TRBJ1-6	.	TRBV3-1	.	CASSPRTGHSPLHF	TGTGCCAGCAGCCCCCGGACGGGCCATTCACCCCTCCACTTT
TRBJ2-3	.	TRBV27	few	CASTISRQALTTDTQYF	TGTGCCAGCACCATATCGAGACAGGCCCTTACGACAGATACGCAGTATTTT
TRBJ1-2	TRBD1	TRBV5-6	many	CASSLAGTGGNYGYTF	TGTGCCAGCAGCTTGGCCGGGACAGGGGGCAACTATGGCTACACCTTC
TRBJ2-3	TRBD2	TRBV11-2	few	CASSLDSGRLETFTDTQYF	TGTGCCAGCAGCTTAGACAGCGGGAGACTCGAAACCTTCACAGATACGCAGTATTTT
TRBJ2-1	TRBD2	TRBV28	many	CASTPSGGDNEQFF	TGTGCCAGCACCCCCAGCGGGGGGGACAATGAGCAGTTCTTC
TRBJ1-1	.	TRBV12-3/TRBV12-4	.	CASSLTEVAEAFF	TGTGCCAGCAGTTTAACAGAAGTTGCCGAAGCTTTCTTT
TRBJ1-5	.	TRBV20-1	.	CSAGTASNQPQHF	TGCAGTGCAGGGACGGCAAGCAATCAGCCCCAGCATTTT
TRBJ2-1	TRBD2	TRBV6-1	.	CASSENLAGGVNEQFF	TGTGCCAGCAGTGAAAATCTAGCGGGAGGGGTGAATGAGCAGTTCTTC
TRBJ1-6	TRBD1	TRBV20-1	few	CSARDSGQPNSPLHF	TGCAGTGCTAGAGACTCGGGACAGCCTAATTCACCCCTCCACTTT
TRBJ2-1	.	TRBV7-8	.	CASSLESWGSGGEQFF	TGTGCCAGCAGCTTAGAATCATGGGGGTCGGGTGGTGAGCAGTTCTTC
TRBJ2-1	TRBD2	TRBV12-3/TRBV12-4	many	CASGPGLADGNEQFF	TGTGCCAGCGGGCCGGGACTAGCGGATGGGAATGAGCAGTTCTTC
TRBJ2-5	.	TRBV20-1	many	CSAHPYLGNQETQYF	TGCAGTGCACACCCCTATTTGGGGAACCAAGAGACCCAGTACTTC
TRBJ1-4	.	TRBV7-8	few	CASSARRGRNEKLFF	TGTGCCAGCAGCGCAAGGCGGGGACGGAATGAAAAACTGTTTTTT
TRBJ2-7	.	TRBV7-2	.	CASSRRRGHSYEQYF	TGTGCCAGCAGCCGTAGGCGGGGCCATTCCTACGAGCAGTACTTC